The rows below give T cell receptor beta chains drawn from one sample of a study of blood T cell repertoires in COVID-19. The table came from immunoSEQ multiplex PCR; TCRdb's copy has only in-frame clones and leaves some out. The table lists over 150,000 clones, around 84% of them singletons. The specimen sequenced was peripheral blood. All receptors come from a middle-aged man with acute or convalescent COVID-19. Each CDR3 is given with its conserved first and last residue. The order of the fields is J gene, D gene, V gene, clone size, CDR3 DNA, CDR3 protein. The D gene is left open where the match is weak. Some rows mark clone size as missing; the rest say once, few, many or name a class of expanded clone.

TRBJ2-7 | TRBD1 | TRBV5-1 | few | TGCGCCAGCAGCGGTGAGACAGGGTCGAACGAGCAGTACTTC | CASSGETGSNEQYF
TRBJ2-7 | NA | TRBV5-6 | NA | TGTGCCAGCAGCTTAGTCGGGTCCGGGGTCGAGCAGTACTTC | CASSLVGSGVEQYF
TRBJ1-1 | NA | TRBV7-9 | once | TGTGCCAGCAGCAGACGTACAGGAGCTAACACTGAAGCTTTCTTT | CASSRRTGANTEAFF
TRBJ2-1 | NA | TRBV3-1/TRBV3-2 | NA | TGTGCCAGCAGCCAAGCAGCAGGGACCTACAATGAGCAGTTCTTC | CASSQAAGTYNEQFF
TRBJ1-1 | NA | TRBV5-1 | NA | TGCGCCAGCAGCTCAGGGAGGGTAACGACTGAAGCTTTCTTT | CASSSGRVTTEAFF
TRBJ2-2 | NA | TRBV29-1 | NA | TGCAGCTCCCCCGTCAGGGGGGCCGGGGAGCTGTTTTTT | CSSPVRGAGELFF
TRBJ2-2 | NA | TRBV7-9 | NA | TGTGCCAGCAGCTTAACTTTGATCCGGGACACCCACACCGGGGAGCTGTTTTTT | CASSLTLIRDTHTGELFF
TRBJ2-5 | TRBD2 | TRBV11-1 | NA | TGTGCCAGCAGCCCGTACCGTAGCGGGGACGAGACCCAGTACTTC | CASSPYRSGDETQYF
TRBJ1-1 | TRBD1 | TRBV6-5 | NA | TGTGCCAGCAGTTCCCCCGGTGGGGACAGGGGGACTGAAGCTTTCTTT | CASSSPGGDRGTEAFF
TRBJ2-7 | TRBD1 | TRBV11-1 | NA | TGTGCCAGCAGCTCTCCGGGACAGTCCTACGAGCAGTACTTC | CASSSPGQSYEQYF
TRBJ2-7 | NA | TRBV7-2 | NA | TGTGCCAGCAGCTTACAAGGGGGGGAGCCTGCCTACGAGCAGTACTTC | CASSLQGGEPAYEQYF
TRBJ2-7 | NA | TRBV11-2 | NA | TGTGCCAGCAGCTTAGTCAGTTACGAGCAGTACTTC | CASSLVSYEQYF
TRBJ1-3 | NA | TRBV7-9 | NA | TGTGCCAGCAGCTTAAACAGGGCGAATGGAAACACCATATATTTT | CASSLNRANGNTIYF
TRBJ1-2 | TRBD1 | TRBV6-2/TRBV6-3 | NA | TGTGCCAGCAGCGACGCACAGGGGAGCTATGGCTACACCTTC | CASSDAQGSYGYTF
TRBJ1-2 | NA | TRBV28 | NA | NA | CASILGGNYNYGYTF
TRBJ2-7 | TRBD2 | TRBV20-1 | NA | TGCAGTGCTAGTTTACTAGCGGGGATCAACGAGCAGTACTTC | CSASLLAGINEQYF
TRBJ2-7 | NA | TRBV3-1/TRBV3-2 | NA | TGTGCCAGCAGCCAAGATAACAGCCACCGCTACGAGCAGTACTTC | CASSQDNSHRYEQYF
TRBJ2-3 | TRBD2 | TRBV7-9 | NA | TGTGCCAGCAGCCCCGCGAATAGCGGGGGGAAAACAGATACGCAGTATTTT | CASSPANSGGKTDTQYF
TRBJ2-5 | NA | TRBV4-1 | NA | TGCGCCAGCAGCCAAGGGGGGCTGGAGACCCAGTACTTC | CASSQGGLETQYF
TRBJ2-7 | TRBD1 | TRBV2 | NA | TGTGCCAGCAGTGATACGGTGACAGGGGGCTTCAACGAGCAGTACTTC | CASSDTVTGGFNEQYF
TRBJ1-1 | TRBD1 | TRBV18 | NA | TGTGCCAGCTCACACGGACAGGAGAACACTGAAGCTTTCTTT | CASSHGQENTEAFF
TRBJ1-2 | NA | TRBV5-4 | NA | TGTGCCAGCAGCTTGGAGATCAGGGGTGGGTATGGCTACACCTTC | CASSLEIRGGYGYTF
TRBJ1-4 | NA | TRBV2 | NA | TGTGCCAGCAGGCAGAGGGGGGGACCCATTGAAAAACTGTTTTTT | CASRQRGGPIEKLFF
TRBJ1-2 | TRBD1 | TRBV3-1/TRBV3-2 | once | TGTGCCAGCAGCACCGTAGACAGGGGGTTTGGCTACACCTTC | CASSTVDRGFGYTF
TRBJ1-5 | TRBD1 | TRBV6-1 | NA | TGTGCCAGCAGTGAGGGACAGATCAATCAGCCCCAGCATTTT | CASSEGQINQPQHF
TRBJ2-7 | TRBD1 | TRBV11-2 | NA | TGTGCCAGCAGCTCCGACAGGGATGACGAGCAGTACTTC | CASSSDRDDEQYF
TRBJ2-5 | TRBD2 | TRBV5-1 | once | TGCGCCAGCAGCTTGGCCCCTAGCGGGGGGGGAGAGACCCAGTACTTC | CASSLAPSGGGETQYF
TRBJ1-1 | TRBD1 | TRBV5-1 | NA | TGCGCCAGCAGCTTGGGGGCAGGGGGCACTGAAGCTTTCTTT | CASSLGAGGTEAFF
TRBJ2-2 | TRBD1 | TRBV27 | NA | TGTGCCAGCAAGCGACAGGGATCCACCGGGGAGCTGTTTTTT | CASKRQGSTGELFF
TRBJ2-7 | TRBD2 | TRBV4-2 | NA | TGTGCCAGCAGCCAAGCTGGACTAGCGGGGGGAACACTCTCCTACGAGCAGTACTTC | CASSQAGLAGGTLSYEQYF
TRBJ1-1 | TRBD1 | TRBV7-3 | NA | TGTGCCAGCAGCTTCCGGGACAGGGGACCGGCTTTCTTT | CASSFRDRGPAFF
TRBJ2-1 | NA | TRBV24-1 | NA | TGTGCCACCAGTGATCCGGGACAAGCCTACAATGAGCAGTTCTTC | CATSDPGQAYNEQFF
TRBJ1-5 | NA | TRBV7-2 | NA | TGTGCCAGCAGCTTAAGGCAGGGACAGCCCCAGCATTTT | CASSLRQGQPQHF
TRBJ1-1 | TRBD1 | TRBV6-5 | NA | TGTGCCAGCAGTACTTGGACAGGGAACACTGAAGCTTTCTTT | CASSTWTGNTEAFF
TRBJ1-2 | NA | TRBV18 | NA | TGTGCCAGCTCCCTCGAGGGGGTGAACTATGGCTACACCTTC | CASSLEGVNYGYTF
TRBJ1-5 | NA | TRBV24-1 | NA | TGTGCCACCAGTCGACAGGATAGCAATCAGCCCCAGCATTTT | CATSRQDSNQPQHF
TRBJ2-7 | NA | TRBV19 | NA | TGTGCCAGTAGTATTTCCACAGGGACGTACGAGCAGTACTTC | CASSISTGTYEQYF
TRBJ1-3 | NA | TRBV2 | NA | TGTGCCAGCAGCACAGGGTTAGTTGCTGGAAACACCATATATTTT | CASSTGLVAGNTIYF
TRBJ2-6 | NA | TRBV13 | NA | TGTGCCAGCAGCCGTCCGAGCTCTGGGGCCAACGTCCTGACTTTC | CASSRPSSGANVLTF
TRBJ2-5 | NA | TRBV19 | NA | TGTGCCAGTAGTAGGACACAGGTTCAAGAGACCCAGTACTTC | CASSRTQVQETQYF
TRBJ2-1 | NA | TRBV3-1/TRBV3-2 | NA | TGTGCCAGCAGCCAAGATCGGGTCGGGGGGCTATACAATGAGCAGTTCTTC | CASSQDRVGGLYNEQFF
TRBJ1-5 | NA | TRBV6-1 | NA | TGTGCCAGCAGTGAAGCCGGTAATCAGCCCCAGCATTTT | CASSEAGNQPQHF
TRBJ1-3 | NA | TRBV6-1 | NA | TGTGCCAGCAGTGAAGATAGAAACACCATATATTTT | CASSEDRNTIYF
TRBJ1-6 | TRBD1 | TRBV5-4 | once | TGTGCCAGCAGCTCACCGGGACAGGGTCTGGAGGCCCTCCACTTT | CASSSPGQGLEALHF
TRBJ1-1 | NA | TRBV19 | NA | TGTGCCAGTACAGGCAGAATGAACACTGAAGCTTTCTTT | CASTGRMNTEAFF
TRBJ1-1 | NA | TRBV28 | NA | TGTGCCAGCACGAACCCCGGGACAAGTAACGAAGGCTTCTTT | CASTNPGTSNEGFF
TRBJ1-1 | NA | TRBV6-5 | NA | TGTGCCAGCAGTTACTCGATGGGCACCCAAAACACTGAAGCTTTCTTT | CASSYSMGTQNTEAFF
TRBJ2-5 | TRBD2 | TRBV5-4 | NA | TGTGCCAGCAGCCCCAGGACTAGCGGGGGGGGGAGCTTGGAGACCCAGTACTTC | CASSPRTSGGGSLETQYF
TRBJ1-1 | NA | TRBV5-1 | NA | TGCGCCAGCAGCCCCGGAGGGGGGGGGACTGAAGCTTTCTTT | CASSPGGGGTEAFF